What follows is one TCR beta chain and its context. Its cognate antigen is unknown. This specimen belongs to a study of lymphopenia after photon versus proton radiotherapy. Study-level points and caveats: Post-nadir TCR diversity decline inversely tracked overall survival among those who died. After the lymphocyte nadir, photon-treated repertoires showed oligoclonal expansion, especially of CD8+ Temra cells.

The V end was cut by 6 bases, the J end by 2 bases, with 11 bases between. This CDR3 is built from 14 residues. From germline, CDR1 is SGHTA and CDR2 FQGNSA. Here immunoSEQ multiplex PCR was the method, and the copy in TCRdb shows in-frame clones only, minus some. The sample holds some 25,000 clones, over 80% seen once. The sequences come from peripheral blood, collected from a patient treated with photon-based radiotherapy. This clonotype was obtained from a man between 45 and 60 years old with gastric cancer. V is TRBV7-2 and J is TRBJ1-3, with D tentatively TRBD1 (6 bases). The CDR3 bases are TGTGCCAGCAGACGAACAGGGACTGGAAACACCATATATTTT. This codes for CASRRTGTGNTIYF.